The entry below gives a single T cell receptor (beta chain) sequence along with its context. Its antigen is as yet unknown. This record comes from a study of shared clonotypes between healthy human individuals. General study findings and limits: Expectations were that clonotype sharing among donors would be affected by sequencing depth.

The table came from immunoSEQ multiplex PCR; TCRdb's copy has only in-frame clones and leaves some out. The data hold about a million clones, with about 72% observed a single time. The TCR comes from a man younger than 35 in good health. Some clones in this sample may be carry-over from other donors' samples. Input material: memory CD4+ T cells from PBMCs. Regarding subset: CD45RA-negative fraction.

The CDR3 region has the DNA TGTGCCAGCAGCTTAGTAGGGGGGTCTGAAGCTTTCTTT. Its translation: CASSLVGGSEAFF. The V gene is TRBV7-9, the J gene TRBJ1-1, with a tentative D call TRBD1 (6 bases). With 1 base removed from V and 6 bases from J, the gap between germline ends came to 9 bases. The CDR3 length is 13 residues. Germline values: CDR1 SEHNR, CDR2 FQNEAQ (reference sequence).